These 11 T cell receptor beta chains originate from one sample sequenced in a study of shared clonotypes between healthy human individuals (dated by TCRdb to the early 2020s). Library method: the immunoSEQ multiplex PCR assay. TCRdb retrieved this table from immuneACCESS and kept in-frame rearrangements only. Not all clones are present; in checked studies, unresolved V genes account for under half, and no reason is known for the remainder. The sample table shows over a million clones, and 75% to 80% are seen once. The ten largest make up 0.6% to 0.7% of the sample. The sample taken for sequencing was memory CD4+ T cells from PBMCs. This specimen's cell subset or site label, interpreted: CD45RA-negative fraction. Every receptor here comes from a man younger than 30 in good health. Some clones in this sample may be carry-over from other donors' samples.

V and J are TRBV5-4 and TRBJ1-2; unclear D gene. With 0 bases removed from V and 3 bases from J, the gap between germline ends came to 12 bases. Germline CDR1 reads SGHNT; CDR2 reads YYREEE (reference sequence). The CDR3 contains 15 residues. The CDR3 here is CASSLAPGEDYGYTF. CDR3 DNA sequence: TGTGCCAGCAGCTTGGCGCCCGGGGAGGACTATGGCTACACCTTC. Drawing the rest from reference TRBV5-4 and TRBJ1-2, the complete variable domain is ETGVTQSPTHLIKTRGQQVTLRCSSQSGHNTVSWYQQALGQGPQFIFQYYREEENGRGNFPPRFSGLQFPNYSSELNVNALELDDSALYLCASSLAPGEDYGYTFGSGTRLTVV.

The chain has TRBV28 and TRBJ2-7, with 8 bases matching TRBD1. The CDR3 consists of 15 residues. Trimming removed 4 bases from V and 6 bases from J; junction bases left unmatched: 11. The germline gives CDR1 MDHEN, CDR2 SYDVKM. The CDR3 bases are TGTGCCAGCAGTTCCGGTGGACAGGGATCTCTCGAGCAGTACTTC. It translates to CASSSGGQGSLEQYF.

The V call is TRBV14, the J call TRBJ2-1; D is unresolved. There are 16 residues in the CDR3. Germline loops: CDR1 SGHDN, CDR2 FVKESK. V was shortened by 1 base and J by 4 bases, with 14 bases between the two germline ends. CDR3 in amino acids: CASSQVANYLYNEQFF. The CDR3 coding sequence is TGTGCCAGCAGCCAAGTTGCCAACTACCTTTACAATGAGCAGTTCTTC.

This clone occurred a few times. The CDR3 loop is CASSRDRGDGYTF. The CDR3 region has the DNA TGTGCCAGCAGTCGAGACAGAGGTGATGGCTACACCTTC. The V gene is TRBV2, the J gene TRBJ1-2; a weak D match, TRBD1 (5 bases). The V end was cut by 5 bases, the J end by 6 bases, with 13 bases between. This CDR3 has 13 residues. The V gene's germline CDR1 is SNHLY and CDR2 FYNNEI.

V usage is TRBV28 and J usage is TRBJ2-6, with 7 bases identical to TRBD1. With V trimmed by 6 bases and J by 2 bases, 4 bases remained unmatched. The CDR3 spans 15 residues. The germline gives CDR1 MDHEN, CDR2 SYDVKM. CDR3: CASRVTGTGANVLTF. In DNA form, the CDR3 reads TGTGCCAGCAGGGTGACAGGGACTGGGGCCAACGTCCTGACTTTC.

V and J are TRBV19 and TRBJ1-1; maybe TRBD1 (5 bases). Germline CDR1 is LNHDA and CDR2 is SQIVND (reference sequence). The CDR3 spans 14 residues. Trimming left V 3 bases short and J 0 bases short, with 8 bases between. The CDR3 protein is CASSMVQVNTEAFF. DNA for the CDR3: TGTGCCAGTAGTATGGTACAGGTGAACACTGAAGCTTTCTTT. The full variable domain, completed using reference TRBV19 and TRBJ1-1, is DGGITQSPKYLFRKEGQNVTLSCEQNLNHDAMYWYRQDPGQGLRLIYYSQIVNDFQKGDIAEGYSVSREKKESFPLTVTSAQKNPTAFYLCASSMVQVNTEAFFGQGTRLTVV.

V and J are TRBV20-1 and TRBJ2-7; D gene uncertain. The V gene's germline CDR1 is DFQATT and CDR2 SNEGSKA (reference sequence). V was pared by 5 bases and J by 5 bases, with 7 bases between. This CDR3 is 10 amino acids long. The CDR3 reads CSAEGNEQYF. CDR3 sequence (DNA): TGCAGTGCTGAAGGGAACGAGCAGTACTTC.

About this clone itself: Being one base from a much bigger clone, this may be a read error. This sample also contains other DNA sequences that code for the same CDR3. The chain links TRBV30 to TRBJ2-3; D remains ambiguous. Per the germline V gene, CDR1 is GTSNPN and CDR2 is SVGIG (reference sequence). The CDR3 extends over 11 amino acids. Trimming removed 1 base from V and 1 base from J, with 0 bases in between. The CDR3 DNA reads TGTGCCTGGAGTGGCACAGATACGCAGTATTTT. Its translation is CAWSGTDTQYF.

The rearrangement uses TRBV19 and TRBJ1-1; D remains unclear. V was cut by 6 bases and J by 0 bases, with 11 bases left in between. The CDR3 totals 14 residues. Germline CDR1 reads LNHDA; CDR2 reads SQIVND (reference sequence). As DNA, the CDR3 is TGTGCCAGTAGGGCCACAGACTTGAACACTGAAGCTTTCTTT. Protein sequence: CASRATDLNTEAFF.

The chain employs TRBV19 and TRBJ2-5, with 7 bases aligning to TRBD1. The junction had 8 bases not matched to a gene; V was cut back by 5 bases and J by 5 bases. CDR3 length equals 14 residues. Germline-derived CDR1 and CDR2 are LNHDA and SQIVND (reference sequence). CDR3 in DNA: TGTGCCAGTAGTCCACCGACAGGGCGGGAGACCCAGTACTTC. Amino acids: CASSPPTGRETQYF. Full variable domain (missing parts from reference TRBV19 and TRBJ2-5): DGGITQSPKYLFRKEGQNVTLSCEQNLNHDAMYWYRQDPGQGLRLIYYSQIVNDFQKGDIAEGYSVSREKKESFPLTVTSAQKNPTAFYLCASSPPTGRETQYFGPGTRLLVL.

The chain links TRBV30 to TRBJ1-5; 7 nucleotides match TRBD1. V shed 2 bases and J 5 bases; nucleotides not matched to a gene: 0. Germline V gene lookup returns CDR1 GTSNPN and CDR2 SVGIG (reference sequence). This CDR3 region has 12 residues. Here the CDR3 reads CAWSQGDQPQHF. CDR3 DNA sequence: TGTGCCTGGAGTCAGGGGGATCAGCCCCAGCATTTT.